This is a list of T cell receptor beta chains from one sample in a study of cytomegalovirus exposure and HLA in healthy donors. Measured with immunoSEQ multiplex PCR; TCRdb has only the in-frame clones, and not every one. The data show 150,000 to 200,000 clones, roughly 72% seen once. Material for sequencing was PBMCs. The receptor source for this set is a middle-aged woman in good health and CMV-seronegative. Each CDR3 is given with its conserved first and last residue. The D gene is left open where the match is weak. Clone size is not always given. Where it is, it says once, few, many or a class for expanded clones.

TGCGCCAGCAGCTTGGGATATGGACAGGGTCAAGAGACCCAGTACTTC	CASSLGYGQGQETQYF	TRBV5-1	TRBJ2-5	TRBD1	.
TGTGCCAGCAGTCCCGGACAGCTGAACACTGAAGCTTTCTTT	CASSPGQLNTEAFF	TRBV6-1	TRBJ1-1	.	.
TGTGCCAGCAGCCAACAAGAGAGGACTGAAGCTTTCTTT	CASSQQERTEAFF	TRBV14	TRBJ1-1	.	.
TGTGCTAGTGGTTTGGGATTAGACAGGGACTATGGCTACACCTTC	CASGLGLDRDYGYTF	TRBV12-5	TRBJ1-2	TRBD1	.
TGTGCCAGCAGTGAGGACCCTTTTAGAGGGGGCGGCACTGAAGCTTTCTTT	CASSEDPFRGGGTEAFF	TRBV6-1	TRBJ1-1	TRBD1	.
TGTGCCAGCAGCCTACGATTGAGCACAGATACGCAGTATTTT	CASSLRLSTDTQYF	TRBV5-8	TRBJ2-3	.	.
TGTGCCAGCAGACCCACGGAGTACTATGGCTACACCTTC	CASRPTEYYGYTF	TRBV7-9	TRBJ1-2	.	.
TGCGCCAGCAGCCAAGGGGGACTAGCGGGAGGGGGGGGAGATACGCAGTATTTT	CASSQGGLAGGGGDTQYF	TRBV4-1	TRBJ2-3	TRBD2	.
TGTGCCAGCAGTTTCGGACAGTTCCGGAACACCGGGGAGCTGTTTTTT	CASSFGQFRNTGELFF	TRBV28	TRBJ2-2	.	.
TGTGCCAGTAGTGTGGTACAGCAGCCCCAGCATTTT	CASSVVQQPQHF	TRBV19	TRBJ1-5	.	.
TGTGCCAGCAGTTTCCTCCGGGATAGCAATCAGCCCCAGCATTTT	CASSFLRDSNQPQHF	TRBV27	TRBJ1-5	.	.
TGCAGCGTCGACAGGCGCTACACCGGGGAGCTGTTTTTT	CSVDRRYTGELFF	TRBV29-1	TRBJ2-2	.	.
TGTGCGAGCTCTGGCTTCTATGGCTACACCTTC	CASSGFYGYTF	TRBV6-5	TRBJ1-2	.	.
TGTGCCAGCACGAGGCTGGCGCCGGGAGAGACCCAGTACTTC	CASTRLAPGETQYF	TRBV5-6	TRBJ2-5	.	.
TGTGCCAGCAGTAAACAGCGGGGCTCCCCCTACGAGCAGTACTTC	CASSKQRGSPYEQYF	TRBV6-1	TRBJ2-7	TRBD2	.
TGTGCCAGTAGACTCAGGGATACGCAGTATTTT	CASRLRDTQYF	TRBV19	TRBJ2-3	.	few
TGTGCCAGCAGCTTAGGGGACTTCCCCACCGGGGAGCTGTTTTTT	CASSLGDFPTGELFF	TRBV7-9	TRBJ2-2	.	.
TGCGCCAGCAGCTTGGCCACTAGCCGCGACACAGATACGCAGTATTTT	CASSLATSRDTDTQYF	TRBV5-1	TRBJ2-3	.	.
TGTGCCAGCAGCCGCGGACTCGGGGAGGTGGATGAGCAGTTCTTC	CASSRGLGEVDEQFF	TRBV11-3	TRBJ2-1	.	.
TGCGCCACCAGCAGAGAGGGGGCGAGGCAGCCCCAGCATTTT	CATSREGARQPQHF	TRBV15	TRBJ1-5	TRBD1	.
TGTGCCAGCTCACCAATAGCGGAGAGGCCTCACTACGAGCAGTACTTC	CASSPIAERPHYEQYF	TRBV18	TRBJ2-7	.	.
TGTGCCAGCAGTGAAGCCCTAGCGGGTCCCTTAGACAATGAGCAGTTCTTC	CASSEALAGPLDNEQFF	TRBV6-1	TRBJ2-1	TRBD2	.
TGCGCCAGCAGTGGAGGACTGCAACCCATTGACAATGAGCAGTTCTTC	CASSGGLQPIDNEQFF	TRBV10-2	TRBJ2-1	.	.
TGTGCCAGCAGCAGAACAGGAAACACCATATATTTT	CASSRTGNTIYF	TRBV7-9	TRBJ1-3	.	.
TGTGCCAGCAGTAACGACCCCCGGGGCACCGGGGAGCTGTTTTTT	CASSNDPRGTGELFF	TRBV6-1	TRBJ2-2	.	.
TGTGCCAGCAGTCTTAACTCGGCTAGGTTATTGGGTGAGCAGTTCTTC	CASSLNSARLLGEQFF	TRBV7-3	TRBJ2-1	.	.
TGCGCCAGCAGCGTGAGGGGGATTAACTACGAGCAGTACTTC	CASSVRGINYEQYF	TRBV5-1	TRBJ2-7	.	.
TGTGCCAGCAGTTCGGGACAGGGGGATGGTGAAGCTTTCTTT	CASSSGQGDGEAFF	TRBV28	TRBJ1-1	TRBD1	.
TGTGCCAGCAGCTTGGAAAGGGGGTTAACCTACGAGCAGTACTTC	CASSLERGLTYEQYF	TRBV5-5	TRBJ2-7	.	.
TGTGCCAGCAGTGAGAGGAGGGGCGCCGGAAACACCATATATTTT	CASSERRGAGNTIYF	TRBV2	TRBJ1-3	.	.
TGTGCCAGCAGTGAATCCTGGCGGGGCGGGGGGAATTCACCCCTCCACTTT	CASSESWRGGGNSPLHF	TRBV25-1	TRBJ1-6	.	.
TGTGCCAGCAGTTACCTAGGGGACGAGCAGTACTTC	CASSYLGDEQYF	TRBV6-5	TRBJ2-7	.	.
TGTGCCAGCAGCGTAGAACCCACACCGCTAACCGGGGAGCTGTTTTTT	CASSVEPTPLTGELFF	TRBV9	TRBJ2-2	.	once
TGTGCCAGCAGCTTAACTAGCGGATACAATGAGCAGTTCTTC	CASSLTSGYNEQFF	TRBV7-9	TRBJ2-1	TRBD2	.
TGCGCCAGCAGCTTCCAGACTAGCGGACCTCGAGAGCAGTACTTC	CASSFQTSGPREQYF	TRBV5-1	TRBJ2-7	TRBD2	.
TGCGCCAGCAGCTTGGCCGGGAGTGCAGATACGCAGTATTTT	CASSLAGSADTQYF	TRBV5-1	TRBJ2-3	.	.
TGTGCCAGCTCACCCTACAGGGATGACACTGAAGCTTTCTTT	CASSPYRDDTEAFF	TRBV18	TRBJ1-1	.	.
TGTGCCAGCAGTCGCTCTGGCCAGGGAGAGACCCAGTACTTC	CASSRSGQGETQYF	TRBV6-6	TRBJ2-5	.	.
TGTGCCTGGAGTGTACCTAGGAAGGAAAATCAGCCCCAGCATTTT	CAWSVPRKENQPQHF	TRBV30	TRBJ1-5	.	.
TGTGCCAGCCGTGGACAGAGATCCGGGGAGCTGTTTTTT	CASRGQRSGELFF	TRBV9	TRBJ2-2	.	.
TGTGCCAGCAAAGGGACATTGAACACCGGGGAGCTGTTTTTT	CASKGTLNTGELFF	TRBV6-5	TRBJ2-2	.	.
TGTGCCAGCAGCTTTCAAGCGGGAGGGACTTACAATGAGCAGTTCTTC	CASSFQAGGTYNEQFF	TRBV7-3	TRBJ2-1	TRBD2	.
TGTGCCAGCAGCTTAGGCCCTAGGAAAGAGACCCAGTACTTC	CASSLGPRKETQYF	TRBV5-6	TRBJ2-5	.	.
TGCGCCAGCAGCTTGGTGGGGGGTCCAGGGGAGCTGTTTTTT	CASSLVGGPGELFF	TRBV5-1	TRBJ2-2	.	.
TGCGCCAGCAGCCGGACTAGCGGGTCCTACGAGCAGTACTTC	CASSRTSGSYEQYF	TRBV5-1	TRBJ2-7	TRBD2	.
TGTGCCAGCAGCTCCGACAGTGTACGGCAGTTCTTC	CASSSDSVRQFF	TRBV5-4	TRBJ2-1	.	.
TGTGCCAGCAGTCGTACAGGGTACTCTGGGGCCAACGTCCTGACTTTC	CASSRTGYSGANVLTF	TRBV13	TRBJ2-6	.	once
TGTGCCAGCAGCCGGACTAGCGGGAGCACAGATACGCAGTATTTT	CASSRTSGSTDTQYF	TRBV7-9	TRBJ2-3	TRBD2	.
TGTGCCAGTAGTATAGTTGGCAGTTATGGAAACACCATATATTTT	CASSIVGSYGNTIYF	TRBV19	TRBJ1-3	.	.
TGTGCCTGGAGTATTGGGACAGGAAACAATGAGCAGTTCTTC	CAWSIGTGNNEQFF	TRBV30	TRBJ2-1	TRBD1	.
TGTGCTTTCGACAGCCAGAACACTGAAGCTTTCTTT	CAFDSQNTEAFF	TRBV30	TRBJ1-1	.	.
TGCAGCGTGGACAGAGAGGGCAATGAGCAGTTCTTC	CSVDREGNEQFF	TRBV29-1	TRBJ2-1	.	few
TGTGCCAGCAGCTTGGGACAGAACACCGGGGAGCTGTTTTTT	CASSLGQNTGELFF	TRBV7-9	TRBJ2-2	.	once
TGTGCCAGCAGCTTGGGAGGACAGGTCAACGAGCAGTACTTC	CASSLGGQVNEQYF	TRBV5-4	TRBJ2-7	TRBD1	.
TGTGCCAGCAGCGTAGCAAGCGGGAGGGGCGGTGAGCAGTTCTTC	CASSVASGRGGEQFF	TRBV9	TRBJ2-1	TRBD2	.
TGTGCCAGCAGCACCTGGGGACTAGCGGGAGCAGACTACGAGCAGTACTTC	CASSTWGLAGADYEQYF	TRBV28	TRBJ2-7	TRBD2	.
TGTGCCATCAGTGAGTCAGGTCCAGCGATAAGGGGCTACACCTTC	CAISESGPAIRGYTF	TRBV10-3	TRBJ1-2	.	.